A single sample gave rise to the 10 T cell receptor beta chains below, sequenced in a study of T cell changes during pregnancy in multiple sclerosis. The table came from immunoSEQ multiplex PCR; TCRdb's copy has only in-frame clones and leaves some out. The top ten hold about 2.5% of the sample, which has just under 85,000 clones, approximately 90% seen once. The starting material was peripheral blood, obtained in the first trimester of pregnancy. Every receptor here comes from a female donor with multiple sclerosis, enrolled in a pregnancy study.

The rearrangement links TRBV10-3 to TRBJ2-5; D not certain. V lost 2 bases and J 1 base, leaving 5 bases between the germline ends. CDR1 and CDR2 (germline): ENHRY, SYGVKD. The CDR3 has 13 amino acids. In DNA, the CDR3 is TGTGCCATCAGTGAGCTAGTCCAAGAGACCCAGTACTTC. This gives the protein CAISELVQETQYF.

CDR3 sequence (DNA): TGTGCCAGCAGCACCCCGGGGACAGGGACTCGCTACGAGCAGTACTTC. Translated, it gives CASSTPGTGTRYEQYF. This chain connects TRBV5-4 to TRBJ2-7, with 9 bases fitting TRBD1. The V and J ends lost 4 bases and 3 bases, in that order; junction bases with no gene match: 11. The CDR3 contains 16 residues. In germline, CDR1 is SGHNT, CDR2 YYREEE (reference sequence).

The CDR3 loop is CASSLGSGTGVVMQYF. As DNA, the CDR3 is TGCGCCAGCAGCTTGGGGTCCGGGACAGGGGTTGTAATGCAGTACTTC. The gene calls are TRBV5-1 and TRBJ2-7, with 10 bases that match TRBD1. Germline loops: CDR1 SGHRS, CDR2 YFSETQ. This CDR3 contains 16 residues. With 0 bases clipped from V and 9 bases from J, the junction kept 12 bases outside the gene matches.

This rearrangement joins TRBV19 to TRBJ2-2; TRBD1 aligns across 7 bases. The CDR3 has 15 amino acids. The germline V gene encodes CDR1 LNHDA and CDR2 SQIVND (reference sequence). Germline trimming cut 7 bases from V and 2 bases from J; bases unmatched to any gene: 7. Written as DNA, the CDR3 is TGTGCCAGTACCAGGGGACAGATTAACACCGGGGAGCTGTTTTTT. This encodes CASTRGQINTGELFF.

The chain couples TRBV7-6 to TRBJ2-7; maybe TRBD2 (6 bases). The V end lost 0 bases, the J end lost 2 bases, and 14 bases lay between the germline ends. The V gene's germline CDR1 is SGHVS and CDR2 FNYEAQ. CDR3 length: 16 residues. The CDR3 loop reads CASSLAEGYQTYEQYF. CDR3 bases: TGTGCCAGCAGCTTAGCGGAGGGATACCAAACCTACGAGCAGTACTTC.

The V and J genes are TRBV5-1 and TRBJ2-3; 7 positions match TRBD2. Germline V gene data show CDR1 as SGHRS and CDR2 as YFSETQ. After removal of 2 bases from V and 0 bases from J, the junction contained 3 bases not matched to a gene. The CDR3 spans 15 residues. CDR3 sequence reads: CASSFGGWSTDTQYF. The CDR3 DNA sequence: TGCGCCAGCAGCTTCGGGGGGTGGAGCACAGATACGCAGTATTTT.

This clone has only one observation. This chain joins TRBV6-5 and TRBJ2-3; perhaps TRBD1 as D (5 bases). This CDR3 has 12 amino acids. Trimming removed 6 bases from V and 2 bases from J, with 6 bases in between. The germline gives CDR1 MNHEY, CDR2 SVGAGI. CDR3 residues: CASRTATDTQYF. Here the CDR3 DNA reads TGTGCCAGCAGGACAGCCACAGATACGCAGTATTTT.

The CDR3 DNA is TGTGCCAGCAGCGAACCAGGGAGGGAGCAGTACTTC. Encoded protein: CASSEPGREQYF. The V and J genes are TRBV9 and TRBJ2-7; possibly TRBD2 for D (6 bases). The V gene lost 3 bases and the J gene lost 7 bases, with 11 bases spanning the gap. This CDR3 has 12 amino acids. Germline assignment: CDR1 SGDLS and CDR2 YYNGEE.

This clone was observed a few times. The V gene is TRBV4-3, the J gene TRBJ1-1, with 7 bases aligning to TRBD1. The J segment lost 0 bases and the V segment lost 1 base, leaving 5 bases of the junction unmatched. The length of the CDR3 is 16 residues. Germline CDR1 is LGHNA and CDR2 is YSLEER. This chain's CDR3 is CASSQASGQMNTEAFF. The CDR3 coding sequence is TGCGCCAGCAGCCAAGCATCGGGACAGATGAACACTGAAGCTTTCTTT.

This rearrangement joins TRBV27 to TRBJ2-7, with 7 bases matching TRBD2. Trimming at V came to 5 bases and at J to 0 bases, leaving 4 bases not matched to a gene. CDR3 length equals 14 residues. The germline CDR1 and CDR2 sequences are MNHEY and SMNVEV (reference sequence). The CDR3 DNA sequence: TGTGCCAGCAGTCTCCGGGACTACTCCTACGAGCAGTACTTC. The encoded protein is CASSLRDYSYEQYF.